This T cell receptor beta chain was obtained from a study of shared clonotypes between healthy human individuals. CDR3 length equals 14 residues. The V end lost 0 bases, the J end lost 4 bases, and 9 bases lay between the germline ends. Per the germline V gene, CDR1 is MGHRA and CDR2 is YSYEKL. This clone came up many times. Sequencing was performed with immunoSEQ multiplex PCR; in TCRdb, only in-frame clones are kept and a portion is missing. The data show about a million clones, roughly 75% seen once. Caucasian adults residing in Nashville, Tennessee made up all the donors. The CD4+ fraction was divided into a CD45RA+ naive subset and a CD45RA-negative memory subset.

The sequenced sample consisted of memory CD4+ T cells sorted from blood. Noted subset: CD45RA-negative fraction. The receptor was derived from a young man in good health. This chain joins TRBV4-1 and TRBJ2-5; weak D call: TRBD2 (5 bases). The CDR3 bases are TGCGCCAGCAGCCAAGATGGACGGGGAGAGACCCAGTACTTC. Translating gives CASSQDGRGETQYF.